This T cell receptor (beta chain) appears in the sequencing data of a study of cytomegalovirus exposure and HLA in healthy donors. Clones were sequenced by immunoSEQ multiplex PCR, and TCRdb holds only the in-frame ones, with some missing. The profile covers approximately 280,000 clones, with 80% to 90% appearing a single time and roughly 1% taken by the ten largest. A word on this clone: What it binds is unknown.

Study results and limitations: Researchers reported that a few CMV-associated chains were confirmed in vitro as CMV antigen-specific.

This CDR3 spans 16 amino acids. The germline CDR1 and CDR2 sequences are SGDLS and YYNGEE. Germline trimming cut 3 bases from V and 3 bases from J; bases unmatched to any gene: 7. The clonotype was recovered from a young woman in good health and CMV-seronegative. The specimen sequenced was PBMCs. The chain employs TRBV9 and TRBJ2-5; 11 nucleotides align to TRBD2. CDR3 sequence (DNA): TGTGCCAGCAGCGAGACGATACTAGCGGGGGAAGAGACCCAGTACTTC. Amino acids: CASSETILAGEETQYF.